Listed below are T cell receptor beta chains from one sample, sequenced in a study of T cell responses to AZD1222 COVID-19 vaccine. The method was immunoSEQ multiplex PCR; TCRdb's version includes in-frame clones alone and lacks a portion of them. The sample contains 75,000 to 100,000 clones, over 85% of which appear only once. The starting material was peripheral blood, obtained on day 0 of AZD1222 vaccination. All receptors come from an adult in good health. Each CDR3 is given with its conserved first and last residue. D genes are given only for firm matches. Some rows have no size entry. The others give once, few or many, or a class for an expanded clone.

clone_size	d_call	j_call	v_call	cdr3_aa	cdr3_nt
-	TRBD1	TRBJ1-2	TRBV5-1	CASSLGQGTHYGYTF	TGCGCCAGCAGTTTAGGACAGGGCACGCACTATGGCTACACCTTC
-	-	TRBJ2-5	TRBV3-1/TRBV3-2	CASSQRGETQYF	TGTGCCAGCAGCCAAAGGGGGGAGACCCAGTACTTC
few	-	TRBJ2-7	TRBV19	CASSIEPGRSYEQYF	TGTGCCAGTAGTATAGAGCCAGGCCGATCCTACGAGCAGTACTTC
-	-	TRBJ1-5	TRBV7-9	CASSPGSSNQPQHF	TGTGCCAGCAGTCCCGGGTCCAGCAATCAGCCCCAGCATTTT
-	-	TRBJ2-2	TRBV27	CASRSHTLNTGELFF	TGTGCCAGCAGAAGTCATACTTTGAACACCGGGGAGCTGTTTTTT
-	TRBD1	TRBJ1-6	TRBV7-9	CASSLIGQETWNSPLHF	TGTGCCAGCAGCTTAATCGGACAGGAGACATGGAATTCACCCCTCCACTTT
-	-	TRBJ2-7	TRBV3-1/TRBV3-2	CASSQEKVLKQYF	TGTGCCAGCAGCCAAGAGAAAGTCCTAAAGCAGTACTTC
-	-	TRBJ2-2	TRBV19	CASVRKTGELFF	TGTGCCAGTGTCCGAAAGACCGGGGAGCTGTTTTTT
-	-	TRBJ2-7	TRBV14	CASSQGQYYEQYF	TGTGCCAGCAGCCAAGGCCAGTATTACGAGCAGTACTTC
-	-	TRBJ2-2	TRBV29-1	CSVESGTNTGELFF	TGCAGCGTTGAATCAGGAACGAACACCGGGGAGCTGTTTTTT
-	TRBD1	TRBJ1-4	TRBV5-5	CASSLAAGQGGEKLFF	TGTGCCAGCAGCTTGGCCGCGGGACAGGGAGGTGAAAAACTGTTTTTT
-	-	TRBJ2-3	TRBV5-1	CASSLGQATDTQYF	TGCGCCAGCAGCTTGGGACAGGCCACAGATACGCAGTATTTT
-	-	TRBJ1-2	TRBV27	CASSFEGGYGYTF	TGTGCCAGCAGTTTCGAGGGTGGCTATGGCTACACCTTC
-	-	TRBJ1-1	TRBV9	CASSVGSEGNTEAFF	TGTGCCAGCAGCGTAGGATCCGAGGGGAACACTGAAGCTTTCTTT
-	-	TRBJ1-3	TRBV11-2	CASSPRHLRGEGNTIYF	TGTGCCAGCAGCCCACGACATTTGAGAGGGGAAGGAAACACCATATATTTT
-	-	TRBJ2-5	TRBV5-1	CASSLSSVARGETQYF	TGCGCCAGCAGCTTGTCTTCCGTTGCCCGGGGGGAGACCCAGTACTTC
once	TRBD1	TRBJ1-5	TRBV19	CASRWDRVSNQPQHF	TGTGCCAGTAGGTGGGACAGGGTGAGCAATCAGCCCCAGCATTTT
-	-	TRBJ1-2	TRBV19	CASSQSADYGYTF	TGTGCCAGTAGTCAATCGGCAGACTATGGCTACACCTTC
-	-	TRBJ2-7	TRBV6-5	CASSSPLSYEQYF	TGTGCCAGCAGTTCCCCACTCTCCTACGAGCAGTACTTC
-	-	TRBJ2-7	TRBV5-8	CASSPLGRYYEQYF	TGTGCCAGCAGCCCTCTTGGCAGATACTACGAGCAGTACTTC
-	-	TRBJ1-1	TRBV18	CASSPPGHQNTEAFF	TGTGCCAGCTCACCACCGGGACACCAGAACACTGAAGCTTTCTTT
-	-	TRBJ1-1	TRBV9	CASSVAAGMNTEAFF	TGTGCCAGCAGCGTAGCGGCAGGGATGAACACTGAAGCTTTCTTT
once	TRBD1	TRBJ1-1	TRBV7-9	CASSLPEGQGNEAFF	TGTGCCAGCAGCTTACCGGAGGGACAGGGCAATGAAGCTTTCTTT
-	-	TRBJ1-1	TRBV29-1	CSVVVTEAFF	TGCAGCGTTGTGGTGACTGAAGCTTTCTTT
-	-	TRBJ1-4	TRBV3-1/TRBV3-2	CASSQGKGKLFF	TGTGCCAGCAGCCAAGGCAAGGGAAAACTGTTTTTT
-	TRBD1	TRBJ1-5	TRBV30	CAWSGTGREYDRQPQHF	TGTGCCTGGAGTGGGACAGGGAGAGAGTACGATCGTCAGCCCCAGCATTTT
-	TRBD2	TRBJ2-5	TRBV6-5	CASSYDGRKETQYF	TGTGCCAGCAGTTACGACGGGAGGAAAGAGACCCAGTACTTC
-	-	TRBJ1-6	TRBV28	CASSRPAGTSPLHF	TGTGCCAGCAGCCGGCCGGCAGGGACTTCACCCCTCCACTTT
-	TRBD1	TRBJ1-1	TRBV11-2	CASSQDRGIPEAFF	TGTGCCAGCAGCCAGGACAGGGGGATTCCTGAAGCTTTCTTT
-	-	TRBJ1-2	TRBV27	CASSLSSRGRSYGYTF	TGTGCCAGCAGTTTATCGTCGAGGGGAAGGAGCTATGGCTACACCTTC
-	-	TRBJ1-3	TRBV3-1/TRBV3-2	CASSQETGILGNTIYF	TGTGCCAGCAGCCAAGAGACAGGAATCCTTGGAAACACCATATATTTT
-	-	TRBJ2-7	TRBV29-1	CSAPPSVGEQYF	TGCAGCGCCCCCCCCTCGGTGGGCGAGCAGTACTTC
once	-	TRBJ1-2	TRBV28	CASSQDTRRGYTF	TGTGCCAGCAGTCAGGACACCCGACGGGGCTACACCTTC
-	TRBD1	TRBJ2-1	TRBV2	CASRDRGGSYNEQFF	TGTGCCAGCAGGGACAGGGGGGGGTCCTACAATGAGCAGTTCTTC
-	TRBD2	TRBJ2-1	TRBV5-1	CASRPAGGTNDEQFF	TGCGCCAGCAGACCCGCGGGGGGGACTAATGATGAGCAGTTCTTC
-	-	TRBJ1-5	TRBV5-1	CASSLEGRGQPQHF	TGCGCCAGCAGCTTGGAGGGCCGGGGGCAGCCCCAGCATTTT
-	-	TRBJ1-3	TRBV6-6	CASLDGAGNTIYF	TGTGCCAGCCTTGATGGAGCAGGAAACACCATATATTTT
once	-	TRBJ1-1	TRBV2	CAKGGGPEAFF	TGTGCCAAGGGGGGGGGCCCTGAAGCTTTCTTT
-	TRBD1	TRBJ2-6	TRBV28	CASRETGGAPGANVLTF	TGTGCCAGCAGAGAGACAGGGGGCGCGCCTGGGGCCAACGTCCTGACTTTC
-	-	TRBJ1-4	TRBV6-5	CASSYSPSANREKLFF	TGTGCCAGCAGTTACTCTCCCAGCGCAAACCGTGAAAAACTGTTTTTT
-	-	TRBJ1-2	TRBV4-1	CASSQVTGIANYGYTF	TGCGCCAGCAGCCAAGTAACCGGGATAGCTAACTATGGCTACACCTTC
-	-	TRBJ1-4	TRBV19	CASSISGGRWLEKLFF	TGTGCCAGTAGTATCTCGGGGGGCCGGTGGCTCGAAAAACTGTTTTTT
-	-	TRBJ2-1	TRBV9	CASSVGLADEQFF	TGTGCCAGCAGCGTAGGACTTGCGGATGAGCAGTTCTTC
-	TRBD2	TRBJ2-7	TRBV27	CASGRREGNEQYF	TGTGCCAGCGGGCGGCGGGAGGGCAACGAGCAGTACTTC
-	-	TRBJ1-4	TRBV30	CAWSFDSLNEKLFF	TGTGCCTGGAGTTTCGACAGCCTTAATGAAAAACTGTTTTTT
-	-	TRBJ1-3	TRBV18	CASSQPNGAGNTIYF	TGTGCCAGCTCACAGCCCAACGGGGCTGGAAACACCATATATTTT
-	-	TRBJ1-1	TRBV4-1	CASSRLGRLSYNTEAFF	TGCGCCAGCAGCCGGTTGGGAAGACTAAGTTATAACACTGAAGCTTTCTTT
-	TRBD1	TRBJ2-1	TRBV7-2	CASSPHGTDNEQFF	TGTGCCAGCAGCCCCCACGGGACAGACAATGAGCAGTTCTTC
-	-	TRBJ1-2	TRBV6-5	CASTLDVNIGYTF	TGTGCCAGCACCTTGGACGTAAATATTGGCTACACCTTC
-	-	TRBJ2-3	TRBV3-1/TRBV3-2	CASSQDAATDTQYF	TGTGCCAGCAGCCAAGATGCAGCGACAGATACGCAGTATTTT